The rows below give T cell receptor beta chains drawn from one sample of a study of blood T cell repertoires in COVID-19. Sequenced by immunoSEQ multiplex PCR; TCRdb stores in-frame clones only, minus some. The sample records some 190,000 clones, approximately 91% being singletons. Sequencing input: peripheral blood. These receptors all come from a man younger than 40 with acute or convalescent COVID-19. Each CDR3 is given with its conserved first and last residue. D genes are given only for firm matches. Some rows mark clone size as missing; the rest say once, few, many or name a class of expanded clone.

v_call	j_call	d_call	clone_size	cdr3_nt	cdr3_aa
TRBV6-5	TRBJ2-2	TRBD1	NA	TGTGCCAGCCAATCTTACAGGGGTTCCACCGGGGAGCTGTTTTTT	CASQSYRGSTGELFF
TRBV7-6	TRBJ2-6	NA	once	TGTGCCAGCAGCTTAGATGCCACAGCCTCTGGGGCCAACGTCCTGACTTTC	CASSLDATASGANVLTF
TRBV30	TRBJ1-6	TRBD1	NA	TGTGCCTGGAGTGTTGGTCGGCAGGGGGAAGCACCCCTCCACTTT	CAWSVGRQGEAPLHF
TRBV9	TRBJ2-2	TRBD2	NA	TGTGCCAGCAGCGTCTTCGGGGGGAGGGACACCGGGGAGCTGTTTTTT	CASSVFGGRDTGELFF
TRBV28	TRBJ1-6	NA	NA	TGTGCCAGCAGTTCCCTCAGGTCACCCCTCCACTTT	CASSSLRSPLHF
TRBV2	TRBJ2-1	NA	few	TGTGCCAGCAGTCAAGTAGCCAATGAGCAGTTCTTC	CASSQVANEQFF
TRBV18	TRBJ1-5	TRBD1	NA	TGTGCCAGCTCATTCGGGACAGGGGGCGGACAGCCCCAGCATTTT	CASSFGTGGGQPQHF
TRBV4-1	TRBJ2-5	TRBD2	NA	TGCGCCAGCAGCCAATCCGCCCCGGGGGGAGGATCGGAGACCCAGTACTTC	CASSQSAPGGGSETQYF
TRBV7-6	TRBJ2-1	TRBD2	NA	TGTGCCAGCAGCCGATTGGTGGGACTAGCGGGGGGGCCTAGGGAGAATGAGCAGTTCTTC	CASSRLVGLAGGPRENEQFF
TRBV19	TRBJ1-1	NA	NA	TGTGCCAGTAGTATAGGTTCGACTGAAGCTTTCTTT	CASSIGSTEAFF
TRBV11-2	TRBJ1-1	NA	NA	TGTGCCAGCAGCTTGGACCAGGGGAGGAACACTGAAGCTTTCTTT	CASSLDQGRNTEAFF
TRBV7-8	TRBJ1-1	NA	NA	TGTGCCAGCAGCTTAGGTGGCAGGGTTAGCACTGAAGCTTTCTTT	CASSLGGRVSTEAFF
TRBV6-6	TRBJ1-2	NA	NA	TGTGCCAGCAGGGAGGGCGGGCAGATGTTCTATGGCTACACCTTC	CASREGGQMFYGYTF
TRBV5-1	TRBJ1-2	NA	few	TGCGCCAGCAGAGCTCCCGGGGAAAGCTATGGCTACACCTTC	CASRAPGESYGYTF
TRBV7-3	TRBJ1-5	NA	NA	TGTGCCAGCAGTCAAACAGGGAATGGTCAGCCCCAGCATTTT	CASSQTGNGQPQHF
TRBV5-4	TRBJ2-7	NA	NA	TGTGCCAGCAGCCCCGCCCTCTCGACATCTCAGCAGTACTTC	CASSPALSTSQQYF
TRBV5-6	TRBJ1-2	NA	NA	TGTGCCAGCAGCTCCCCGGGACTTGGGGGCTACACCTTC	CASSSPGLGGYTF
TRBV12-3/TRBV12-4	TRBJ1-2	NA	few	TGTGCCAGCAGGTTTCCACAGGGTCCCTACACCTTC	CASRFPQGPYTF
TRBV15	TRBJ1-5	NA	NA	TGTGCCACCAGCAGACCAGGGGTTCGTAGCAATCAGCCCCAGCATTTT	CATSRPGVRSNQPQHF
TRBV7-3	TRBJ1-6	NA	few	TGTGCCAGCAGCTCTACGGGGTCGAGGTCACCCCTCCACTTT	CASSSTGSRSPLHF
TRBV2	TRBJ1-1	NA	NA	TGTGCCAGCAGTCCCCGGAGTCGGAAGGGGCGAGTAGAAGCTTTCTTT	CASSPRSRKGRVEAFF
TRBV2	TRBJ2-5	NA	few	TGTGCCAGCAAAGGGGAACAAGAGACCCAGTACTTC	CASKGEQETQYF
TRBV4-1	TRBJ2-6	TRBD2	NA	TGCGCCAGCAGCCATAGTGGACTAGCGGGGGGCTCTGGGGCCAACGTCCTGACTTTC	CASSHSGLAGGSGANVLTF
TRBV19	TRBJ2-3	TRBD1	NA	TGTGCCTCCACCCTGGGTGGGACAGGGCATACGCAGTATTTT	CASTLGGTGHTQYF
TRBV5-1	TRBJ2-3	NA	once	TGCGCCAGCAGCTTGCGACAGCCCACAGATACGCAGTATTTT	CASSLRQPTDTQYF
TRBV27	TRBJ2-7	NA	NA	TGTGCCAGCAGTAATCTATTGGCGCGGAGGAGTGACGAGCAGTACTTC	CASSNLLARRSDEQYF
TRBV9	TRBJ1-2	TRBD1	NA	TGTGCCAGCAGCGAGGACGCCGACAGGGGGCATGGCTACACCTTC	CASSEDADRGHGYTF
TRBV7-2	TRBJ2-3	NA	NA	TGTGCCAGCAGCTCCCGATCAAGGGGAGATACGCAGTATTTT	CASSSRSRGDTQYF
TRBV3-1/TRBV3-2	TRBJ1-2	TRBD1	NA	TGTGCCAGCAGCCACGGGACAGGAGCCTATGGCTACACCTTC	CASSHGTGAYGYTF
TRBV28	TRBJ2-2	TRBD1	NA	TGTGCCAGCACCACCCAACCCCCCACAACAGGGGTCAACACCGGGGAGCTGTTTTTT	CASTTQPPTTGVNTGELFF
TRBV27	TRBJ2-5	NA	NA	TGTGCCAGCAGTTTAACATACTGGAGGGAGACCCAGTACTTC	CASSLTYWRETQYF
TRBV7-9	TRBJ1-1	NA	NA	TGTGCCAGCAGCCCCCTGCGACAAACGAACACTGAAGCTTTCTTT	CASSPLRQTNTEAFF
TRBV21-1	TRBJ2-7	NA	NA	TGTGCCAGCAGCAGGGGACTAGCGGGCGTGCTACTCTACGAGCAGTACTTC	CASSRGLAGVLLYEQYF
TRBV6-6	TRBJ1-1	TRBD1	NA	TGTGCCAGCAGTCCCCGGGACAGGCCCGAAGCTTTCTTT	CASSPRDRPEAFF
TRBV7-2	TRBJ2-3	NA	NA	TGTGCCAGCAGCTTAAAAAGGTCCAAGCAGGGCACAGATACGCAGTATTTT	CASSLKRSKQGTDTQYF
TRBV7-7	TRBJ2-1	TRBD1	NA	TGTGCTAGCAGCCGAGGACAGGGTTCCTACAATGAGCAGTTCTTC	CASSRGQGSYNEQFF
TRBV5-1	TRBJ2-5	NA	few	TGCGCCAGCAGCTTGGTCGGACAGAGTAAAGAGACCCAGTACTTC	CASSLVGQSKETQYF
TRBV11-3	TRBJ2-3	TRBD2	NA	TGTGCCAGCAGCTTTAGCGGGAGGTTTAGCACAGATACGCAGTATTTT	CASSFSGRFSTDTQYF
TRBV27	TRBJ2-3	TRBD1	NA	TGTGCCAGCAGTACCACAGGGGCCACAGATACGCAGTATTTT	CASSTTGATDTQYF
TRBV28	TRBJ1-5	NA	NA	TGTGCCAGCAGTTCGGGGAGGTACAATCAGCCCCAGCATTTT	CASSSGRYNQPQHF
TRBV27	TRBJ1-1	NA	NA	TGTGCCAGCAGTTTATTAGGAGCGGATGAAGCTTTCTTT	CASSLLGADEAFF
TRBV10-3	TRBJ1-6	NA	NA	TGTGCCATCAGTGACGAGGACTACAATTCACCCCTCCACTTT	CAISDEDYNSPLHF
TRBV3-1/TRBV3-2	TRBJ1-2	NA	NA	TGTGCCAGCAGCCAAGTCAGTAGGAGGGGCTACACCTTC	CASSQVSRRGYTF
TRBV5-1	TRBJ2-7	TRBD1	NA	TGCGCCAGCAGCGACCGGGACAGGGGAGCCTACGAGCAGTACTTC	CASSDRDRGAYEQYF
TRBV6-1	TRBJ1-1	NA	NA	TGTGCCAGCAGTGATCCCATCACTGAAGCTTTCTTT	CASSDPITEAFF
TRBV25-1	TRBJ1-2	NA	NA	TGTGCCAGCAGTGAAACAGGAACTCATAACTATGGCTACACCTTC	CASSETGTHNYGYTF
TRBV24-1	TRBJ2-1	NA	NA	TGTGCCACCAGTGATCCGAGACTGAATAATGAGCAGTTCTTC	CATSDPRLNNEQFF
TRBV9	TRBJ2-7	TRBD2	few	TGTGCCAGCAGCGTAGAGGGCGGGAGGGCCTACCACGAGCAGTACTTC	CASSVEGGRAYHEQYF
TRBV20-1	TRBJ1-2	NA	NA	TGCAGTGCTAGTCGTTCAGACTATGGCTACACCTTC	CSASRSDYGYTF
TRBV28	TRBJ2-1	TRBD2	NA	TGTGCCAGCAGGGAAAATAGCGGGAGCCTCCGATACAATGAGCAGTTCTTC	CASRENSGSLRYNEQFF
TRBV14	TRBJ2-5	NA	NA	TGTGCCAGCAGCCAATATCTTCGGTCGGAGACCCAGTACTTC	CASSQYLRSETQYF
TRBV28	TRBJ1-6	NA	NA	TGTGCCAGCAGTGCATATAGAGTCTATTCACCCCTCCACTTT	CASSAYRVYSPLHF
TRBV9	TRBJ2-2	NA	NA	TGTGCCAGTACATCGATGGCGGGTGAGGTCATCGGGGAGCTGTTTTTT	CASTSMAGEVIGELFF
TRBV5-4	TRBJ2-7	NA	NA	TGTGCCAGCAGCCGGGGATCCCCTACCTACGAGCAGTACTTC	CASSRGSPTYEQYF